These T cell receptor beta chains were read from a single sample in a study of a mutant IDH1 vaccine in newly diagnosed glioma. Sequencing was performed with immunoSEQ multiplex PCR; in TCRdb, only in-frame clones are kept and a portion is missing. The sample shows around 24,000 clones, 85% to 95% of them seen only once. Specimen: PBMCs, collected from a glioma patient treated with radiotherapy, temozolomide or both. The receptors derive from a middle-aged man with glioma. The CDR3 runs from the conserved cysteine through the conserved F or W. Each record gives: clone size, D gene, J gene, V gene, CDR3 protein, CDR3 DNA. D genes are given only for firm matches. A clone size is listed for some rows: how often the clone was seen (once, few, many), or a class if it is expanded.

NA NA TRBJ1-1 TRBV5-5 CASSLERQLNTEAFF TGTGCCAGCAGCTTGGAACGACAATTGAACACTGAAGCTTTCTTT
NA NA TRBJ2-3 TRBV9 CASSVAFGGGRGDTQYF TGTGCCAGCAGCGTAGCTTTTGGGGGGGGGCGCGGAGATACGCAGTATTTT
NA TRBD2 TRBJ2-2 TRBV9 CASSLGGGSGELFF TGTGCCAGCAGCCTCGGCGGGGGTTCCGGGGAGCTGTTTTTT
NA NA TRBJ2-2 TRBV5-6 CASSFGQLTGELFF TGTGCCAGCAGCTTCGGACAGTTAACCGGGGAGCTGTTTTTT
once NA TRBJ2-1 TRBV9 CASSAPGLLYNEQFF TGTGCCAGCAGCGCTCCGGGACTCCTCTACAATGAGCAGTTCTTC
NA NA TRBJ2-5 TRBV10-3 CAISDPDRQYQETQYF TGTGCCATCAGTGACCCGGACAGACAGTACCAAGAGACCCAGTACTTC
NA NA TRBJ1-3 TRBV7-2 CASSVARGSLNTIYF TGTGCCAGCAGCGTTGCTCGGGGCAGTCTAAACACCATATATTTT
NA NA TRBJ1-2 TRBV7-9 CASSQDSGYTF TGTGCCAGCAGCCAGGACAGTGGCTACACCTTC
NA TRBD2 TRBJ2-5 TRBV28 CASSFRGGRETQYF TGTGCCAGCAGTTTTCGCGGGGGTCGGGAGACCCAGTACTTC
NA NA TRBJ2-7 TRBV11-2 CASSPVGSSSSYEQYF TGTGCCAGCAGCCCGGTAGGGTCATCTAGCTCCTACGAGCAGTACTTC
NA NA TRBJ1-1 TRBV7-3 CASSPAGGTEAFF TGTGCCAGCAGCCCTGCGGGGGGGACTGAAGCTTTCTTT
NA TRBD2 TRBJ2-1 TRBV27 CASSFIGTSLAVGNEQFF TGTGCCAGCAGTTTTATCGGGACTAGTCTAGCGGTCGGGAATGAGCAGTTCTTC
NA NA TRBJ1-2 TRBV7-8 CASSLSGDGYTF TGTGCCAGCAGCTTAAGTGGGGACGGCTACACCTTC
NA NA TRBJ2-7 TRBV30 CAWSVQRVYEQYF TGTGCCTGGAGTGTACAGCGCGTCTACGAGCAGTACTTC
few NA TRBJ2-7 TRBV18 CASSTGFLSYEQYF TGTGCCAGTTCAACAGGGTTCTTGTCCTACGAGCAGTACTTC
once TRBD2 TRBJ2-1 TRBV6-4 CASTRTSGANEQFF TGTGCCAGCACTCGGACTAGCGGGGCCAATGAGCAGTTCTTC
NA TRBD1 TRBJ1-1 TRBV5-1 CASSLEGARTEAFF TGCGCCAGCAGCTTGGAGGGGGCGAGGACTGAAGCTTTCTTT
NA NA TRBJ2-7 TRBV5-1 CASSTWQSGPNDEQYF TGCGCCAGCAGCACCTGGCAGTCGGGCCCTAACGACGAGCAGTACTTC
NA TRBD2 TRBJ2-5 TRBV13 CASSVASGGAEETQYF TGTGCCAGCAGCGTGGCTAGCGGGGGGGCCGAGGAGACCCAGTACTTC
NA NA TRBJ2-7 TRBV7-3 CASSLIPGAEQYF TGTGCCAGCAGCTTGATTCCAGGGGCCGAGCAGTACTTC
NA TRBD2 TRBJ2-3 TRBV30 CAWSIGGALISNTQYF TGTGCCTGGAGTATCGGGGGGGCACTCATATCAAATACGCAGTATTTT
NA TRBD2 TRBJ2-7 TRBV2 CASSRLAGGAYEQYF TGTGCCAGCAGTAGACTAGCGGGAGGAGCATACGAGCAGTACTTC
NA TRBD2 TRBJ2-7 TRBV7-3 CASSFGPGLAYEQYF TGTGCCAGCAGCTTTGGGCCGGGACTAGCATACGAGCAGTACTTC
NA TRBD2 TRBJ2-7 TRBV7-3 CASSSRGGSYEQYF TGTGCCAGCAGCTCTCGGGGGGGCTCTTACGAGCAGTACTTC
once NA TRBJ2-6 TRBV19 CASTSWTAGANVLTF TGTGCCAGTACCTCATGGACAGCTGGGGCCAACGTCCTGACTTTC
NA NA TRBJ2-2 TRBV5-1 CASSLRGELFF TGCGCCAGCAGCTTGCGTGGGGAGCTGTTTTTT
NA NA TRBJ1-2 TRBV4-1 CASSQLTYNYGYTF TGCGCCAGCAGCCAATTGACCTACAACTATGGCTACACCTTC
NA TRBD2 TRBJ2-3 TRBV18 CASGSLGGSTDTQYF TGTGCCAGCGGATCCTTGGGGGGGAGCACAGATACGCAGTATTTT
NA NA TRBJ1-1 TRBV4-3 CASSQATRQTEAFF TGCGCCAGCAGCCAAGCGACCAGGCAGACTGAAGCTTTCTTT
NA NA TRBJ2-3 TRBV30 CALGVAGTDTQYF TGTGCCCTGGGGGTAGCAGGCACAGATACGCAGTATTTT
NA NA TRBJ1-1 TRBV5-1 CASSFNAGGTEAFF TGCGCCAGCAGCTTTAATGCCGGAGGTACTGAAGCTTTCTTT
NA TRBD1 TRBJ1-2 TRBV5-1 CASSPGTGLIGYTF TGCGCCAGCAGCCCCGGGACAGGGTTGATTGGCTACACCTTC
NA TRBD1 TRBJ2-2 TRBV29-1 CSVEGYDRDATGELFF TGCAGCGTTGAAGGGTACGACAGGGATGCTACCGGGGAGCTGTTTTTT